This is a list of T cell receptor beta chains from one sample in a study of T cells after yellow fever vaccination. TCRdb re-derived calls from the 5' RACE reads in MiXCR, one entry per CDR3 protein. In the table there are a few hundred thousand distinct CDR3 sequences, less than 20% of which are singletons. The starting material was PBMCs, obtained 4 to 5 days after the first yellow fever vaccination. These TCRs come from a young man who received the YFV17D yellow fever vaccine. Each CDR3 is given with its conserved first and last residue. D genes are given only for firm matches. Where a row states a size, it is once, few, many or the class of an expanded clone; other rows omit it.

j_gene: TRBJ2-5
v_gene: TRBV20-1
d_gene: TRBD1
abundance: many
CDR3nt: TGCAGTGCTCGAGGACAGGGGCAAGAGACCCAGTACTTC
CDR3aa: CSARGQGQETQYF

j_gene: TRBJ2-1
v_gene: TRBV7-3
d_gene: TRBD2
abundance: few
CDR3nt: TGTGCCAGCAGCCGCCGATCCGGACTAGCGGTCAATGAGCAGTTCTTC
CDR3aa: CASSRRSGLAVNEQFF

j_gene: TRBJ1-5
v_gene: TRBV5-1
d_gene: TRBD1
abundance: .
CDR3nt: TGCGCCAGCAGCTGTGAGGACAGGGGTAATCAGCCCCAGCATTTT
CDR3aa: CASSCEDRGNQPQHF

j_gene: TRBJ2-1
v_gene: TRBV25-1
d_gene: .
abundance: .
CDR3nt: TGTGCCAGCAGCCCAGGGAAATACTACAATGAGCAGTTCTTC
CDR3aa: CASSPGKYYNEQFF

j_gene: TRBJ1-6
v_gene: TRBV4-1
d_gene: .
abundance: few
CDR3nt: TGCGCCAGCAGTCCTCCCGGGGGGAGGGGTTCACCCCTCCACTTT
CDR3aa: CASSPPGGRGSPLHF

j_gene: TRBJ1-5
v_gene: TRBV4-1
d_gene: TRBD1
abundance: .
CDR3nt: TGCGCCAGCAGCCGACAGGGGATTGATCAGCCCCAGCATTTT
CDR3aa: CASSRQGIDQPQHF

j_gene: TRBJ1-5
v_gene: TRBV28
d_gene: .
abundance: few
CDR3nt: TGTGCCAGCAGGACGTCAGGAGTTAGAAGCAATCAGCCCCAGCATTTT
CDR3aa: CASRTSGVRSNQPQHF

j_gene: TRBJ1-2
v_gene: TRBV6-2/TRBV6-3
d_gene: TRBD1
abundance: few
CDR3nt: TGTGCCAGCAGTTACACCAGGACAGGGGGCAAGAATGGCTACACCTTC
CDR3aa: CASSYTRTGGKNGYTF

j_gene: TRBJ2-3
v_gene: TRBV5-1
d_gene: .
abundance: .
CDR3nt: TGCGCCAGCTGGAGCACCACAGATACGCAGTATTTT
CDR3aa: CASWSTTDTQYF

j_gene: TRBJ2-1
v_gene: TRBV20-1
d_gene: .
abundance: many
CDR3nt: TGCAGTGCAGCAAAGGTTAACAATGAGCAGTTCTTC
CDR3aa: CSAAKVNNEQFF

j_gene: TRBJ2-3
v_gene: TRBV20-1
d_gene: .
abundance: few
CDR3nt: TGCAGTGCCGACTACCTTAGCACAGATACGCAGTATTTT
CDR3aa: CSADYLSTDTQYF

j_gene: TRBJ1-1
v_gene: TRBV5-4
d_gene: TRBD1
abundance: few
CDR3nt: TGTGCCAGCAGCGTACAGGGGTTGGGGAACACTGAAGCTTTCTTT
CDR3aa: CASSVQGLGNTEAFF

j_gene: TRBJ2-1
v_gene: TRBV6-2/TRBV6-3
d_gene: TRBD2
abundance: .
CDR3nt: TGTGCCAGCAGCCGTCCTAGCGGGGGTACTGAGCAGTTCTTC
CDR3aa: CASSRPSGGTEQFF

j_gene: TRBJ2-5
v_gene: TRBV28
d_gene: .
abundance: few
CDR3nt: TGTGCCAGCAGTTTATCTCACCCCCAAGAGACCCAGTACTTC
CDR3aa: CASSLSHPQETQYF

j_gene: TRBJ2-7
v_gene: TRBV6-1
d_gene: .
abundance: .
CDR3nt: TGTGCCTCCTGCAGTACTGTTACCTACGAGCAGTACTTC
CDR3aa: CASCSTVTYEQYF